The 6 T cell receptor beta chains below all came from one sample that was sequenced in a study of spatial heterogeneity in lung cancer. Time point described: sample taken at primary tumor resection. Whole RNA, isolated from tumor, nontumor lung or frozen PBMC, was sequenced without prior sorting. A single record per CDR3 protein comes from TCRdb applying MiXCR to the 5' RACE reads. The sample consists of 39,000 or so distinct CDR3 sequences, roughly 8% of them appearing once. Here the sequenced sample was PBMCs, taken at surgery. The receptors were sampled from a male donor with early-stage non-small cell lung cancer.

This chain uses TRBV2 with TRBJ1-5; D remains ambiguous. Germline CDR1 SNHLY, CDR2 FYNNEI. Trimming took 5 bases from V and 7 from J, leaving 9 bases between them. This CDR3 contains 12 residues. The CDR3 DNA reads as TGTGCCAGCAGTAGAGTAACCCAGCCCCAGCATTTT. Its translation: CASSRVTQPQHF.

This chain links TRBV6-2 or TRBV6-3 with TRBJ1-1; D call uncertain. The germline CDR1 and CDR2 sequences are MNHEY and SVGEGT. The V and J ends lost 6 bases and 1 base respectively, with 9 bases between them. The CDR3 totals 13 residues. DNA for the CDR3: TGTGCCAGCAGCGATACAGAGAACACTGAAGCTTTCTTT. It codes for CASSDTENTEAFF.

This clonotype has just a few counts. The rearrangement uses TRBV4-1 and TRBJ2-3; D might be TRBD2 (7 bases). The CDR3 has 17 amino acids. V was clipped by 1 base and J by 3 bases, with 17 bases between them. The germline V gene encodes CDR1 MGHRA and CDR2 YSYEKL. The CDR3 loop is CASSQGRGGAETDTQYF. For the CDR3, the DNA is TGCGCCAGCAGCCAAGGAAGAGGGGGGGCCGAGACAGATACGCAGTATTTT.

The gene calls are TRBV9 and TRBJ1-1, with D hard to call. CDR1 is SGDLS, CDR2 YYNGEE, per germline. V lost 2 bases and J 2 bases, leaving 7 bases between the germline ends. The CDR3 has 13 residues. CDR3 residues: CASSVRLNTEAFF. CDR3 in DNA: TGTGCCAGCAGCGTCCGACTTAACACTGAAGCTTTCTTT.

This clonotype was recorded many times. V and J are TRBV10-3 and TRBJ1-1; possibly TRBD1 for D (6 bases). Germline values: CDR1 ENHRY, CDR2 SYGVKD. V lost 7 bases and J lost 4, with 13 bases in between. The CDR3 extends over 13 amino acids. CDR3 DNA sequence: TGTGCCATCACCCAGGGGCGGACCACTGAAGCTTTCTTT. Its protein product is CAITQGRTTEAFF.

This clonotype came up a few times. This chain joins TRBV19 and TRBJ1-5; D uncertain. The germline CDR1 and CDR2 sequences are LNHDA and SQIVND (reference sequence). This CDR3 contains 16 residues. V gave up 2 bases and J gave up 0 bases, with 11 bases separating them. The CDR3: CASSIRGRNSNQPQHF. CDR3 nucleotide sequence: TGTGCCAGTAGTATACGTGGAAGGAATAGCAATCAGCCCCAGCATTTT.